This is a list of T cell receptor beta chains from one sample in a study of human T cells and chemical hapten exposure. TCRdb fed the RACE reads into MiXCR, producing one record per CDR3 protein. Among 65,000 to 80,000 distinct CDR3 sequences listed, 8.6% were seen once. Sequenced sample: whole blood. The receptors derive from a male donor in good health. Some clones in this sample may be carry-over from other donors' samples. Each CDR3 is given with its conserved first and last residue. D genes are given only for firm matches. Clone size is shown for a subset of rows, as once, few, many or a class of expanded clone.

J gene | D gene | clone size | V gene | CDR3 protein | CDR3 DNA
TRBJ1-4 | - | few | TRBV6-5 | CASSRGWGGGEKLFF | TGTGCCAGCAGCCGCGGGTGGGGGGGCGGTGAAAAACTGTTTTTT
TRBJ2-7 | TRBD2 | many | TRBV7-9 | CASSTSGRAYEQYF | TGTGCCAGCAGCACTAGCGGGAGGGCCTACGAGCAGTACTTC
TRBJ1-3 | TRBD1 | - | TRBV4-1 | CASSQGLTGTGNTIYF | TGCGCCAGCAGCCAAGGATTGACAGGGACTGGAAACACCATATATTTT
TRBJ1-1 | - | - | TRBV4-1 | CASSQVGKQEAFF | TGCGCCAGCAGCCAAGTCGGGAAACAGGAGGCTTTCTTT
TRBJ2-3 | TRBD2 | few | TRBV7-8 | CASRPTSGSLADTQYF | TGTGCCAGCAGACCTACTAGCGGGAGTTTGGCAGATACGCAGTATTTT
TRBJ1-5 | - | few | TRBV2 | CASSEALWNQPQHF | TGTGCCAGCAGTGAAGCGCTTTGGAATCAGCCCCAGCATTTT
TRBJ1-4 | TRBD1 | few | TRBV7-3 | CASSSSPTGDEKLFF | TGTGCCAGCAGCTCCTCGCCGACAGGGGATGAAAAACTGTTTTTT
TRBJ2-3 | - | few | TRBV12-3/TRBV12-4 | CASSFSSVGSTDTQYF | TGTGCCAGCAGTTTTTCATCAGTGGGATCCACAGATACGCAGTATTTT
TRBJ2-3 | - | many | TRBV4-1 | CASSQDGIFPQYF | TGCGCCAGCAGCCAAGATGGCATTTTTCCGCAGTATTTT
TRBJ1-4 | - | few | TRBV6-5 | CASSYGPVATNEKLFF | TGTGCCAGCAGTTACGGCCCAGTTGCAACTAATGAAAAACTGTTTTTT
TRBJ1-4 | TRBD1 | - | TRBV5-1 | CASSFRGQATNEKLFF | TGCGCCAGCAGCTTCAGGGGGCAAGCAACTAATGAAAAACTGTTTTTT
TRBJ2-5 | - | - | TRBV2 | CASSDPTDGFQETQYF | TGTGCCAGCAGTGACCCAACGGACGGATTCCAAGAGACCCAGTACTTC
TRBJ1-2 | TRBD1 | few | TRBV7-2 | CASSFRDRGTYGYTF | TGTGCCAGCAGCTTCCGGGACAGGGGGACCTATGGCTACACCTTC
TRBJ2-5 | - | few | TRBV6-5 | CASTGLETQYF | TGTGCCAGCACAGGGTTGGAGACCCAGTACTTC
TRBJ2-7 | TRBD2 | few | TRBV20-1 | CSASPLAGGNEQYF | TGCAGTGCTAGTCCCCTAGCGGGAGGAAACGAGCAGTACTTC
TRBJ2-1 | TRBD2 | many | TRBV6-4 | CASSDSETSVNEQFF | TGTGCCAGCAGTGACTCCGAGACTAGCGTGAATGAGCAGTTCTTC
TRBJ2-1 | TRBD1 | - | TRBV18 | CASSPKGQGNNEQFF | TGTGCCAGCTCACCTAAGGGACAGGGAAACAATGAGCAGTTCTTC
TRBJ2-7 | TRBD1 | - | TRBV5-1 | CASSLATGSDEQYF | TGCGCCAGCAGCTTAGCGACAGGGAGTGACGAGCAGTACTTC
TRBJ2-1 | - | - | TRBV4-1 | CASSLVRGNVYNEQFF | TGCGCCAGCAGCCTTGTGCGCGGTAACGTCTACAATGAGCAGTTCTTC
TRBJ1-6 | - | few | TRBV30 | CAWRGENSPLHF | TGTGCCTGGAGGGGAGAAAATTCACCCCTCCACTTT
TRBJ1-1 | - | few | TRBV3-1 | CASSRGPYEAFF | TGTGCCAGCAGCCGAGGACCATATGAAGCTTTCTTT